The entry below describes one T cell receptor (beta chain). Its antigen is as yet unknown. CDR3 size: 13 residues. Germline lookup yields CDR1 MNHEY and CDR2 SVGEGT. Trimming took 5 bases from V and 6 from J; bases not matched to a gene: 3. TCR beta CDR3 regions were amplified from RNA. Carried out on the TCR CDR3, a first-round RT-PCR used the HTBI primer set. TCRdb re-derived calls from the multiplex PCR reads in MiXCR, one entry per CDR3 protein. The sample includes around 350,000 distinct CDR3 sequences, about a fifth seen only once; the top ten take around 4%. Each patient was aged 18 to 65 and had newly diagnosed hyperthyroidism of under 2 months' duration. Uncontrolled infection, other autoimmune disease, pregnancy or lactation barred patients from enrollment. These data originate in a study of T cells in Graves' hyperthyroidism and ophthalmopathy. Study results and caveats: Using 13 V-J features, a model discriminated ophthalmopathy from stable hyperthyroidism. Most thyroid clonotypes expanded above 0.001 appeared in blood too.

This TCR came from a woman aged 18-30 years with Graves' hyperthyroidism. Sequenced sample: blood. The J gene is TRBJ2-4, the V gene TRBV6-2 or TRBV6-3, with 8 positions matching TRBD2. The chain's CDR3 is CASSASGGNIQYF. Written as DNA, the CDR3 is TGTGCCAGCAGTGCCAGCGGGGGAAACATTCAGTACTTC.